These 30 T cell receptor beta chains came from one sample sequenced in a study of T-cell reconstitution after alpha-beta-depleted transplantation in children. Unique molecular identifiers were built into the TCRbeta library. One entry per CDR3 protein results from TCRdb running MiXCR on the PCR reads. This table has 90,000 to 100,000 distinct CDR3 sequences, about a quarter appearing once. Sequencing was performed on PBMCs, taken before TCRalphabeta/CD19-depleted stem cell transplant. The receptors here all came from a boy between 2 and 10 years old with acute lymphoblastic leukemia, due to receive a stem cell transplant.

This clonotype came up once. The J gene is TRBJ2-6, the V gene TRBV20-1, with D possibly matching TRBD1 (5 bases). Germline V gene data show CDR1 as DFQATT and CDR2 as SNEGSKA (reference sequence). The V end lost 8 bases, the J end lost 0 bases, and 17 bases lay between the germline ends. This CDR3 comprises 16 residues. CDR3: CSTAGRTSSGANVLTF. The DNA of the CDR3 is TGCAGTACCGCAGGGCGCACGAGCTCTGGGGCCAACGTCCTGACTTTC.

This clonotype was detected a few times. V usage is TRBV5-1 and J usage is TRBJ2-2, with 7 positions matching TRBD1. V shed 4 bases, J shed 3 bases, and the junction held 9 bases outside the gene matches. This CDR3 is 16 amino acids long. CDR1 and CDR2 from the germline V gene are SGHRS and YFSETQ. CDR3 sequence (DNA): TGCGCCAGCAGCCTTGAATCGACAGGGTACACCGGGGAGCTGTTTTTT. Translated, it gives CASSLESTGYTGELFF.

This clonotype appeared a few times. The chain has TRBV6-2 or TRBV6-3 and TRBJ2-1; TRBD1 agrees at 7 bases. The germline gives CDR1 MNHEY, CDR2 SVGEGT. The V and J ends lost 6 bases and 8 bases, in that order; junction bases with no gene match: 4. There are 12 residues in the CDR3. The CDR3: CASRTGSHEQFF. In DNA form, the CDR3 reads TGTGCCAGCAGGACAGGGTCGCATGAGCAGTTCTTC.

This clonotype appeared many times. The V and J genes are TRBV15 and TRBJ2-3, with TRBD1 matching 10 bases. This CDR3 spans 18 amino acids. J gave up 5 bases and V 4 bases, and 15 bases lay outside the gene matches. Germline CDR1 and CDR2: LNHNV and YYDKDF (reference sequence). CDR3 sequence reads: CATSIFHPGQGILDTQYF. Here the CDR3 DNA reads TGTGCCACCAGCATTTTCCACCCGGGACAGGGGATCCTAGATACGCAGTATTTT.

Only a few counts were recorded for this clonotype. The rearrangement links TRBV11-2 to TRBJ2-1; D uncertain. Trimming left V 1 base short and J 5 bases short, with 6 bases between. The CDR3 is made up of 13 amino acids. From germline, CDR1 is SGHAT and CDR2 FQNNGV. CDR3 protein: CASSLVVDNEQFF. The CDR3 DNA reads as TGTGCCAGCAGCTTAGTGGTGGACAATGAGCAGTTCTTC.

The sample holds a few counts of this clonotype. V usage is TRBV6-1 and J usage is TRBJ1-2, with a possible D match to TRBD1 (6 bases). Trimming left V 6 bases short and J 5 bases short, with 16 bases between. This CDR3 region has 14 residues. Germline loops: CDR1 MNHNS, CDR2 SASEGT. This CDR3 is CASRDSPGRYGYTF. The CDR3 DNA is TGTGCCAGCAGGGACAGCCCCGGACGGTATGGCTACACCTTC.

The rearrangement links TRBV7-8 to TRBJ2-1, with 10 bases fitting TRBD1. This CDR3 has 15 amino acids. V lost 8 bases and J lost 6; bases outside the gene matches: 10. CDR1 is SGHVS, CDR2 FQNEAQ, per germline. DNA of the CDR3: TGTGCCAGCTATGCCGGGACAGGGGCTTTCAATGAGCAGTTCTTC. As protein: CASYAGTGAFNEQFF.

This clonotype was observed many times. V gene TRBV7-2 combines with J gene TRBJ2-6; D is ambiguous. Germline lookup yields CDR1 SGHTA and CDR2 FQGNSA. The CDR3 is made up of 14 amino acids. V was clipped by 1 base and J by 2 bases, with 3 bases between them. The CDR3 sequence is CASSLDAGANVLTF. The CDR3 nucleotides read TGTGCCAGCAGCTTAGACGCTGGGGCCAACGTCCTGACTTTC.

The rearrangement links TRBV20-1 to TRBJ2-2; D is tentatively TRBD1 or TRBD2 (5 bases each). Trimming took 3 bases from V and 5 from J, leaving 7 bases between them. Germline CDR1 reads DFQATT; CDR2 reads SNEGSKA (reference sequence). CDR3 length: 12 residues. CDR3: CSARGDTGELFF. DNA for the CDR3: TGCAGTGCTAGGGGGGATACCGGGGAGCTGTTTTTT.

The chain recombines TRBV6-1 with TRBJ1-3; possibly TRBD1 for D (6 bases). The germline V and J ends were trimmed by 6 bases and 6 bases, with 15 bases remaining between them. CDR3 size: 14 residues. CDR1 is MNHNS, CDR2 SASEGT, per germline. CDR3 coding DNA: TGTGCCAGCAGCGCAGACAGGCCCGCAAACACCATATATTTT. Protein sequence: CASSADRPANTIYF.

The chain couples TRBV28 to TRBJ1-5; TRBD1 might be the D (5 bases). CDR1 MDHEN and CDR2 SYDVKM come from the germline V gene. V gave up 1 base and J gave up 3 bases, with 13 bases separating them. CDR3 length equals 16 residues. Written as DNA, the CDR3 is TGTGCCAGCAGTTTATTCCTGGCAGGGAACAATCAGCCCCAGCATTTT. Amino acid sequence: CASSLFLAGNNQPQHF.

This clonotype appeared a single time. This sequence joins TRBV28 and TRBJ2-7; possible D gene TRBD1, 5 bases. Germline V gene lookup returns CDR1 MDHEN and CDR2 SYDVKM. The CDR3 contains 15 residues. The ends were cut back, 5 bases at V and 0 bases at J, with 14 bases in the middle. The CDR3 reads CASSPRQTSSYEQYF. The CDR3 coding sequence is TGTGCCAGCAGTCCGCGACAGACAAGCTCCTACGAGCAGTACTTC.

This clonotype came up a few times. This chain connects TRBV20-1 to TRBJ2-3; D not certain. Trimming left V 3 bases short and J 0 bases short, with 10 bases between. The CDR3 extends over 14 amino acids. The germline V gene encodes CDR1 DFQATT and CDR2 SNEGSKA (reference sequence). The CDR3 loop is CSASAGPSTDTQYF. CDR3 nucleotides: TGCAGTGCTAGTGCCGGACCAAGCACAGATACGCAGTATTTT.

There are a few counts of this clonotype. The V gene is TRBV12-3 or TRBV12-4, the J gene TRBJ2-1, with a weak D call TRBD1 (5 bases). V dropped 3 bases and J dropped 6 bases, with 12 bases sitting between them. CDR3 length: 14 residues. The CDR3 DNA reads as TGTGCCAGCAGTTTGTTCCGACAGCTCAATGAGCAGTTCTTC. As protein: CASSLFRQLNEQFF.

The chain carries TRBV27 and TRBJ1-2; a weak D match, TRBD1 (6 bases). Trimming cost V 5 bases and J 2 bases, with 12 bases left between them. Germline loops: CDR1 MNHEY, CDR2 SMNVEV (reference sequence). The CDR3 is made up of 14 amino acids. CDR3 sequence: CASSPHRENYGYTF. The CDR3 DNA sequence: TGTGCCAGCAGTCCACACAGGGAGAACTATGGCTACACCTTC.

This chain uses TRBV2 with TRBJ2-2, with a possible D match to TRBD2 (5 bases). Deletions cut 8 bases from V and 8 bases from J, with 18 bases between. The CDR3 has 14 residues. Germline CDR1 is SNHLY and CDR2 is FYNNEI. CDR3: CASVGSAPVGELFF. The CDR3 DNA follows: TGTGCCAGCGTAGGTAGCGCCCCGGTAGGGGAGCTGTTTTTT.

This clonotype has more than one count but fewer than ten. This chain uses TRBV5-1 with TRBJ2-3; either TRBD1 or TRBD2 may supply D (5 bases each). There are 14 residues in the CDR3. V was trimmed by 4 bases and J by 3 bases, leaving 12 bases between them. Germline V gene lookup returns CDR1 SGHRS and CDR2 YFSETQ. CDR3 in DNA: TGCGCCAGCAGCCTAGCACAGGAGACAGATACGCAGTATTTT. Translating it yields CASSLAQETDTQYF.

This clonotype was seen more than once but under ten times. The V gene is TRBV24-1, the J gene TRBJ2-1; D is undetermined. The CDR3 runs to 13 residues. Germline-derived CDR1 and CDR2 are KGHDR and SFDVKD. The germline V and J ends were trimmed by 3 bases and 15 bases, with 17 bases remaining between them. CDR3 amino acids: CATSDVAAQPWFF. In nucleotides, the CDR3 is TGTGCCACCAGTGATGTGGCGGCTCAACCGTGGTTCTTC.

This clonotype was counted at least ten times. The chain joins TRBV29-1 to TRBJ2-3, with D possibly TRBD2 on 6 matching bases. Germline CDR1 reads SQVTM; CDR2 reads ANQGSEA. The CDR3 is made up of 12 amino acids. With 2 bases removed from V and 8 bases from J, the gap between germline ends came to 11 bases. CDR3 sequence: CSVEYAGSTQYF. The CDR3 DNA sequence: TGCAGCGTTGAATACGCGGGGAGTACGCAGTATTTT.

The chain uses TRBV20-1 and TRBJ1-1; D is unresolved. Looked up from germline, CDR1 is DFQATT and CDR2 is SNEGSKA (reference sequence). This CDR3 spans 10 amino acids. V lost 4 bases and J 4 bases, leaving 4 bases between the germline ends. CDR3 DNA sequence: TGCAGTGCTACCGGCACTGAAGCTTTCTTT. It translates to CSATGTEAFF.

The table lists this clonotype with a few counts. The rearrangement links TRBV7-6 to TRBJ2-1; D is uncertain. The V and J ends lost 5 bases and 3 bases respectively, with 14 bases between them. The CDR3 is 15 amino acids. Germline V gene lookup returns CDR1 SGHVS and CDR2 FNYEAQ. The DNA of the CDR3 is TGTGCCAGCAGCCCTACTACCTCTATCTACAATGAGCAGTTCTTC. It is translated as CASSPTTSIYNEQFF.

This sequence joins TRBV5-5 and TRBJ2-1; weak D call: TRBD2 (5 bases). The germline V gene encodes CDR1 SGHKS and CDR2 YYEKEE (reference sequence). There are 15 residues in the CDR3. The germline V and J ends were trimmed by 4 bases and 1 base, with 12 bases remaining between them. The CDR3 sequence is CASSPGLASYNEQFF. In DNA form, the CDR3 reads TGTGCCAGCAGCCCCGGGCTAGCATCCTACAATGAGCAGTTCTTC.

CDR3 in amino acids: CASSDGAFTTNEKLFF. CDR3 in DNA: TGTGCCAGCAGTGACGGAGCATTCACAACTAATGAAAAACTGTTTTTT. This sequence joins TRBV25-1 and TRBJ1-4; D is unresolved. V was shortened by 3 bases and J by 0 bases, with 11 bases between the two germline ends. From germline, CDR1 is MGHDK and CDR2 SYGVNS. The CDR3 is 16 residues long.

DNA for the CDR3: TGCGCCAGCAGCTACAGTCCGCTTTCGGGTGAAGCTTTCTTT. Amino acids: CASSYSPLSGEAFF. The genes are TRBV5-1 and TRBJ1-1; D not resolved. Trimming took off 3 bases at V and 7 bases at J, with 16 bases between the two ends. The germline CDR1 and CDR2 sequences are SGHRS and YFSETQ. CDR3 length equals 14 residues.

This clonotype came up a few times. V and J are TRBV14 and TRBJ2-7, with 8 nucleotides matching TRBD1. The CDR3 contains 16 residues. The V and J ends lost 1 base and 0 bases, in that order; junction bases with no gene match: 5. Germline V gene data show CDR1 as SGHDN and CDR2 as FVKESK. CDR3 nucleotide sequence: TGTGCCAGCAGCCAAGTAGGGGGGACAGGCTCCTACGAGCAGTACTTC. Protein sequence: CASSQVGGTGSYEQYF.

This clonotype was observed many times. The V and J genes are TRBV20-1 and TRBJ2-7, with 7 bases matching TRBD1. The germline V gene encodes CDR1 DFQATT and CDR2 SNEGSKA (reference sequence). This CDR3 spans 14 amino acids. Trimming at V came to 0 bases and at J to 6 bases, leaving 8 bases not matched to a gene. CDR3 in DNA: TGCAGTGCTAGAGAACAGGGGAAGTCGGGCGAGCAGTACTTC. Protein product: CSAREQGKSGEQYF.

V and J are TRBV20-1 and TRBJ2-7; the D gene is possibly TRBD1 (5 bases). The CDR3 runs to 13 residues. V lost 6 bases to trimming and J lost 1 base, with 13 bases between them. Germline-derived CDR1 and CDR2 are DFQATT and SNEGSKA (reference sequence). This CDR3 reads CSAIHDRSYEQYF. The CDR3 region has the DNA TGCAGTGCGATCCACGACAGATCCTACGAGCAGTACTTC.

J is TRBJ1-5 and V is TRBV20-1, with D tentatively TRBD1 (5 bases). This CDR3 is 14 amino acids long. In germline, CDR1 is DFQATT, CDR2 SNEGSKA (reference sequence). V was pared by 6 bases and J by 3 bases, with 15 bases between. Here the CDR3 reads CSATKGQYNQPQHF. The CDR3 DNA follows: TGCAGTGCCACTAAGGGGCAGTACAATCAGCCCCAGCATTTT.

In its sample, this clonotype was seen a few times. This chain links TRBV24-1 with TRBJ2-5; D remains ambiguous. Looked up from germline, CDR1 is KGHDR and CDR2 is SFDVKD. V was pared by 4 bases and J by 3 bases, with 17 bases between. This CDR3 is 16 amino acids long. The CDR3 protein is CATSETWPDNKETQYF. CDR3 DNA: TGTGCCACCAGTGAGACCTGGCCTGATAACAAAGAGACCCAGTACTTC.

V usage is TRBV28 and J usage is TRBJ2-7; D is perhaps TRBD1 (5 bases). This CDR3 spans 14 amino acids. The V end lost 7 bases, the J end lost 3 bases, and 16 bases lay between the germline ends. The germline gives CDR1 MDHEN, CDR2 SYDVKM. The CDR3 DNA reads as TGTGCCAGCAAGGTTCAGGCAGGGCTCTACGAGCAGTACTTC. Its translation is CASKVQAGLYEQYF.